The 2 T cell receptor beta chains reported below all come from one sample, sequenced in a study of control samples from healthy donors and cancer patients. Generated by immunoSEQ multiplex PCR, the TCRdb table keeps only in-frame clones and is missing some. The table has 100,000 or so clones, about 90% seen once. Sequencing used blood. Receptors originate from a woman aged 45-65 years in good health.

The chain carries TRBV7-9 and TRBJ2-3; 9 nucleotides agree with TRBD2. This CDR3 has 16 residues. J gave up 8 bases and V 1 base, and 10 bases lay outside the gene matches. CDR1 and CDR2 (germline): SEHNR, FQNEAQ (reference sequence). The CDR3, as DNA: TGTGCCAGCAGCTTAGGGATAGCGGGAGTGATGGGTACGCAGTATTTT. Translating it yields CASSLGIAGVMGTQYF.

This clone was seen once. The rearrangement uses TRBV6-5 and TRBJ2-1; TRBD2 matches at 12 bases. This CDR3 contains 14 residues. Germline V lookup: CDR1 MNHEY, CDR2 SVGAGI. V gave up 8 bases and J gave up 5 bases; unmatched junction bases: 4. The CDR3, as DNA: TGTGCCAGCCTCCTAGCGGGGGGGAACAATGAGCAGTTCTTC. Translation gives CASLLAGGNNEQFF.